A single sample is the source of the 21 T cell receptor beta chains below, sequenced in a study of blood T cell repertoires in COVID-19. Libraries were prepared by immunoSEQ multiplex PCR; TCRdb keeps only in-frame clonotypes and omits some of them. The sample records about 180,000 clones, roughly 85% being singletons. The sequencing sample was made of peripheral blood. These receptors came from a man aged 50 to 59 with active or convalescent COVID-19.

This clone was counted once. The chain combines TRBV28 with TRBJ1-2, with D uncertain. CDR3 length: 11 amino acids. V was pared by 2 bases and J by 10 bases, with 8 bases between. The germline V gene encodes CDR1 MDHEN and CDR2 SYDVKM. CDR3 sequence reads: CASSLNRDYTF. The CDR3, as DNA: TGTGCCAGCAGTTTAAACCGGGACTACACCTTC.

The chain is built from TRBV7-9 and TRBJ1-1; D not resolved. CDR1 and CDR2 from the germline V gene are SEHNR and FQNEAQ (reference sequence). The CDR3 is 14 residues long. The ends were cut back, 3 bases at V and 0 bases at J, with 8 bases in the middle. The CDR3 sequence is CASSFGSMNTEAFF. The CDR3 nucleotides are TGTGCCAGCAGCTTCGGGAGTATGAACACTGAAGCTTTCTTT.

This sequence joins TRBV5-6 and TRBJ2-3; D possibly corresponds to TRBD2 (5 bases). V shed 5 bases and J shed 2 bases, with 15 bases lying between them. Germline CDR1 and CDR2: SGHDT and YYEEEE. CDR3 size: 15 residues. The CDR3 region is CASSVGLAYTDTQYF. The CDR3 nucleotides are TGTGCCAGCAGTGTGGGGTTAGCGTACACAGATACGCAGTATTTT.

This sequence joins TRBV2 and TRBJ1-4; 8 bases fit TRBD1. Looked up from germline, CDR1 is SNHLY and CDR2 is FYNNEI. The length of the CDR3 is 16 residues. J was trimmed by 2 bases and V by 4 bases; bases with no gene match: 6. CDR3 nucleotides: TGTGCCAGCAGTGCGGGACAGGAGATCACTAATGAAAAACTGTTTTTT. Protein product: CASSAGQEITNEKLFF.

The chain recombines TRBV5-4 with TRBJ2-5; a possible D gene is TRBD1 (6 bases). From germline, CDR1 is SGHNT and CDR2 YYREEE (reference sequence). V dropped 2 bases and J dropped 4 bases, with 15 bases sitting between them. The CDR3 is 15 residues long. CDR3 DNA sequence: TGTGCCAGCAGCTTTGGATCTACAGGGTTAGAGACCCAGTACTTC. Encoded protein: CASSFGSTGLETQYF.

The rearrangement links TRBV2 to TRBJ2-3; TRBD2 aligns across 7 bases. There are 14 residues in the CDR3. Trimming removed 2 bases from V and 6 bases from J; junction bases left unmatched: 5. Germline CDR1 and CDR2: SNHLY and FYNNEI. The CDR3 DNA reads TGTGCCAGCAGTGAACAGCGGGGAGTTGATACGCAGTATTTT. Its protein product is CASSEQRGVDTQYF. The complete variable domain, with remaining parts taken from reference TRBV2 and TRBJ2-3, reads EPEVTQTPSHQVTQMGQEVILRCVPISNHLYFYWYRQILGQKVEFLVSFYNNEISEKSEIFDDQFSVERPDGSNFTLKIRSTKLEDSAMYFCASSEQRGVDTQYFGPGTRLTVL.

CDR3 loop: CASSSRDEQYF. In DNA, the CDR3 is TGTGCCAGCAGCTCCCGGGACGAGCAGTACTTC. V usage is TRBV5-6 and J usage is TRBJ2-7, with D uncertain. Trimming pared 3 bases from V and 5 bases from J, leaving 6 bases between. This CDR3 is built from 11 residues. From germline, CDR1 is SGHDT and CDR2 YYEEEE.

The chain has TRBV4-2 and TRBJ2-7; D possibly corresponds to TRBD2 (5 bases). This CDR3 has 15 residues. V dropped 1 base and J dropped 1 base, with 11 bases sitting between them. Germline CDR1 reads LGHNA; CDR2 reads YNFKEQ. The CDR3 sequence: CASSQGLAQSYEQYF. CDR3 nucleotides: TGTGCCAGCAGCCAAGGGCTAGCCCAATCCTACGAGCAGTACTTC.

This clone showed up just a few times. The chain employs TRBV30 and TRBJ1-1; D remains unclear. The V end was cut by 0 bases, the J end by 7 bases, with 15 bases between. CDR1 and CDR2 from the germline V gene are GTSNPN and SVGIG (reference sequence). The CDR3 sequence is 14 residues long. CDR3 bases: TGTGCCTGGAGTGTAAAAGGCTGGGGAGGTGAAGCTTTCTTT. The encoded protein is CAWSVKGWGGEAFF.

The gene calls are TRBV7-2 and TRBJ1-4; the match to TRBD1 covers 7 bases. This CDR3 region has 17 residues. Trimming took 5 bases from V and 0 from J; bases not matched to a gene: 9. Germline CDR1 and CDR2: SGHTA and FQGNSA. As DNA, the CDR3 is TGTGCCAGCAGCCAGGACAGGCTACCTGCAACTAATGAAAAACTGTTTTTT. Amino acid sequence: CASSQDRLPATNEKLFF.

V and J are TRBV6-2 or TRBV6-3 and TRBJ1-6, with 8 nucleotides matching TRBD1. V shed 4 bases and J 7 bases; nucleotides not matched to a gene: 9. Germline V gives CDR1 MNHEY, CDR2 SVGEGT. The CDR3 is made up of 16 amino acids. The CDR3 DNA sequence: TGTGCCAGCAGTTCTGTTGGGACAGGACGGAATTCACCCCTCCACTTT. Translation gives CASSSVGTGRNSPLHF.

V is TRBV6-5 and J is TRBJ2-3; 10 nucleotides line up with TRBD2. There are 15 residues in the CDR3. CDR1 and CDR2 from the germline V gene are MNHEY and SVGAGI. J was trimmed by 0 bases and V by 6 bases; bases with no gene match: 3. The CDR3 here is CASRGLATSTDTQYF. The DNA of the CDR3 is TGTGCCAGCAGGGGACTAGCGACTAGCACAGATACGCAGTATTTT.

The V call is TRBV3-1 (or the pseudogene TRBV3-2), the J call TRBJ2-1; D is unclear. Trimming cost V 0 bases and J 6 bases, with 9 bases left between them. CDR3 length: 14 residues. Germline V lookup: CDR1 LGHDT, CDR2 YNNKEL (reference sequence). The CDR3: CASSQDVTGNEQFF. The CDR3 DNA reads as TGTGCCAGCAGCCAAGATGTGACGGGCAATGAGCAGTTCTTC.

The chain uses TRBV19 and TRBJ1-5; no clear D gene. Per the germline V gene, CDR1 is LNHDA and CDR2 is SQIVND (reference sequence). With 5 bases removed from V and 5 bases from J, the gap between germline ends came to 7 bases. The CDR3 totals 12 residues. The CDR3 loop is CASSWQDQPQHF. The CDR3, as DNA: TGTGCCAGTAGTTGGCAGGATCAGCCCCAGCATTTT.

The CDR3 here is CASSPFGRENGYTF. In nucleotides, the CDR3 is TGTGCCAGCAGCCCTTTTGGAAGGGAGAATGGCTACACCTTC. The J gene is TRBJ1-2, the V gene TRBV7-2; no clear D gene. With 5 bases removed from V and 6 bases from J, the gap between germline ends came to 16 bases. Germline CDR1 and CDR2: SGHTA and FQGNSA. The length of the CDR3 is 14 residues.

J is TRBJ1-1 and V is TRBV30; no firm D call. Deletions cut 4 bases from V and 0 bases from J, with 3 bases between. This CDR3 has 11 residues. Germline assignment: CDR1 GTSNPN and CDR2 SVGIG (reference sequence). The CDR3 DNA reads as TGTGCCTGGACCGTGAACACTGAAGCTTTCTTT. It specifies CAWTVNTEAFF.

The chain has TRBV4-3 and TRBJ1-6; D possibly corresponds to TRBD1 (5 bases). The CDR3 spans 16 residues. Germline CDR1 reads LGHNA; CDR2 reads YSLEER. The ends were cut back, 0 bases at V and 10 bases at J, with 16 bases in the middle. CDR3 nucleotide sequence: TGCGCCAGCAGCCAAGATCAAGGGGCCAGCAGGTCACCCCTCCACTTT. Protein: CASSQDQGASRSPLHF.

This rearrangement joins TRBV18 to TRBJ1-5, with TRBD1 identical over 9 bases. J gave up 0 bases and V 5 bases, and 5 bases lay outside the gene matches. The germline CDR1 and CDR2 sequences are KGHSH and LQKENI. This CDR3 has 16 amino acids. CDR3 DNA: TGTGCCAGCTCATGGGGACAGGGCTATAGCAATCAGCCCCAGCATTTT. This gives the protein CASSWGQGYSNQPQHF.

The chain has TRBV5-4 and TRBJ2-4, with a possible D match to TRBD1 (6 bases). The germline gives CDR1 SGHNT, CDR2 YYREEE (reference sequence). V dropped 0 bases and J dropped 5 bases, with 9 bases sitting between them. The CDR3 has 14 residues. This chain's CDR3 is CASSLGQGQNIQYF. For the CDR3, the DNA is TGTGCCAGCAGCTTGGGGCAGGGGCAAAACATTCAGTACTTC.

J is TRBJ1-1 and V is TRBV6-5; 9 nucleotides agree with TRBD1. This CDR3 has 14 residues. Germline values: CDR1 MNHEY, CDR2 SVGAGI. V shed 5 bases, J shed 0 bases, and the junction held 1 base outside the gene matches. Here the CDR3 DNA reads TGTGCCAGCAGTCGACAGGGGGTGAACACTGAAGCTTTCTTT. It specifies CASSRQGVNTEAFF.

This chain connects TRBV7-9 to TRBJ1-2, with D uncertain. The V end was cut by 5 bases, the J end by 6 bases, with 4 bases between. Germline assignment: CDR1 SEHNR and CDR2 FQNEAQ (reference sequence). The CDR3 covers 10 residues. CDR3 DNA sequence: TGTGCCAGCAGCGCAGATGGCTACACCTTC. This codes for CASSADGYTF.